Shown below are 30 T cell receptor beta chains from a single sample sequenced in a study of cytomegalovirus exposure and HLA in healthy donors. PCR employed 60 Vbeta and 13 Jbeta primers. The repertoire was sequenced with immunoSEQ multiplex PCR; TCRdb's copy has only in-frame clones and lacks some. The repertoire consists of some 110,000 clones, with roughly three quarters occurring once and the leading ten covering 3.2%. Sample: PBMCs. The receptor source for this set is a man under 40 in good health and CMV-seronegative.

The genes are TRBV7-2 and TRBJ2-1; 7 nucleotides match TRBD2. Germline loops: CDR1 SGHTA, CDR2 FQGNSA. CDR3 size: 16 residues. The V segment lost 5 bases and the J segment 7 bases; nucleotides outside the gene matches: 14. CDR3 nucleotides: TGTGCCAGCAGCACCCTAGCAGGAGGGCGGGGGAATGAGCAGTTCTTC. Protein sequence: CASSTLAGGRGNEQFF.

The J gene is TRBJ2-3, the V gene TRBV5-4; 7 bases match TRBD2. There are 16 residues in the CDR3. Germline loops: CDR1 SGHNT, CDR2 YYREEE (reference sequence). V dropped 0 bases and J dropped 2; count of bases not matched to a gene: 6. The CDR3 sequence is CASSLGASGATDTQYF. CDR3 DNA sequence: TGTGCCAGCAGCTTGGGGGCTAGCGGAGCCACAGATACGCAGTATTTT.

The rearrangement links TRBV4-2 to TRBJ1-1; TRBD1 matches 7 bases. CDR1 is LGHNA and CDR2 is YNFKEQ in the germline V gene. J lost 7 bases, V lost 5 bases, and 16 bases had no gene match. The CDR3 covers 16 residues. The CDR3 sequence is CASSVSGFTGAGEAFF. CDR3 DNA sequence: TGTGCCAGCAGCGTAAGCGGTTTTACAGGGGCCGGTGAAGCTTTCTTT.

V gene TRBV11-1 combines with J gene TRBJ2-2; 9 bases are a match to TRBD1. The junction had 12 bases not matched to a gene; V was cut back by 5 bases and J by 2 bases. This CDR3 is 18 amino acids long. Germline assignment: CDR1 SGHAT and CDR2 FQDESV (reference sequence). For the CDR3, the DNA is TGTGCCAGCAGCCCGGAGGGACAGGGTAGTCCCAACACCGGGGAGCTGTTTTTT. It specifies CASSPEGQGSPNTGELFF.

The CDR3, as DNA: TGTGCCAGCAGCCGGGCGCCGGGACTACCTGACAATGAGCAGTTCTTC. Encoded protein: CASSRAPGLPDNEQFF. This chain links TRBV7-2 with TRBJ2-1; 7 bases agree with TRBD2. The length of the CDR3 is 16 residues. V lost 5 bases, J lost 5 bases, and 12 bases stayed unmatched. Per germline, CDR1 SGHTA and CDR2 FQGNSA.

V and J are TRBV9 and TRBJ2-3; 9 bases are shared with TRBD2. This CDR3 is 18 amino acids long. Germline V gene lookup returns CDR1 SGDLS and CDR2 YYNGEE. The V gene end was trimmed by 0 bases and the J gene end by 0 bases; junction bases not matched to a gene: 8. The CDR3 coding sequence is TGTGCCAGCAGCGTAGCGCCAGCGGGGGGCTCTAGCACAGATACGCAGTATTTT. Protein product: CASSVAPAGGSSTDTQYF.

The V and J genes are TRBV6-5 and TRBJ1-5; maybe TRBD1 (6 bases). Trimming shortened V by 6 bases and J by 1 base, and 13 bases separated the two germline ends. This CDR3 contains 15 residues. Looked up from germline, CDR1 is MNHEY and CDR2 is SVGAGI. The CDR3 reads CASREDRGSNQPQHF. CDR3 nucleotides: TGTGCCAGCAGGGAGGACAGAGGAAGCAATCAGCCCCAGCATTTT.

CDR3 region: CASSFTSGADTQYF. The CDR3 coding sequence is TGTGCCAGCAGCTTTACTAGCGGGGCGGATACGCAGTATTTT. The V gene is TRBV7-3, the J gene TRBJ2-3; 10 bases line up with TRBD2. The CDR3 length is 14 residues. V dropped 3 bases and J dropped 6; count of bases not matched to a gene: 3. Germline lookup yields CDR1 SGHTA and CDR2 FQGTGA.

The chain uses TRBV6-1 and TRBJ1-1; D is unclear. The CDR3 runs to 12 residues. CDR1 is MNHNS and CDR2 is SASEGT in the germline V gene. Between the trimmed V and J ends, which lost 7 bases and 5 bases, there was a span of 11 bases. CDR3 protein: CASNGEGTEAFF. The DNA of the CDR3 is TGTGCCAGCAACGGGGAGGGAACTGAAGCTTTCTTT.

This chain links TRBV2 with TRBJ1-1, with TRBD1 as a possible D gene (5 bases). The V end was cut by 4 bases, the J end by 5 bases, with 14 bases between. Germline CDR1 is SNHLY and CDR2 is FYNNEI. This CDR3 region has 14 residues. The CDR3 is CASSAAGLGTEAFF. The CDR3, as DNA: TGTGCCAGCAGTGCTGCAGGGCTGGGGACTGAAGCTTTCTTT. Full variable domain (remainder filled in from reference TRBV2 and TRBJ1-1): EPEVTQTPSHQVTQMGQEVILRCVPISNHLYFYWYRQILGQKVEFLVSFYNNEISEKSEIFDDQFSVERPDGSNFTLKIRSTKLEDSAMYFCASSAAGLGTEAFFGQGTRLTVV.

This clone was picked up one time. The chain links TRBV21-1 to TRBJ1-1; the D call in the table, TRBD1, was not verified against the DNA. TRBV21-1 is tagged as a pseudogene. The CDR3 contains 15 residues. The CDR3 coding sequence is TGTGCCAGCAGCACTCCGGGGACAGGGGCACCCTGGGCTTTCTTT. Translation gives CASSTPGTGAPWAFF.

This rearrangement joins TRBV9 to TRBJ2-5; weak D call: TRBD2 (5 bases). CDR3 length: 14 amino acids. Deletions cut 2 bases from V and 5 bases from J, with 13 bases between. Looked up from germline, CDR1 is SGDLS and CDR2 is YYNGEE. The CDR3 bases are TGTGCCAGCAGCGTTTTCGCGGGTCAGGAGACCCAGTACTTC. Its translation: CASSVFAGQETQYF.

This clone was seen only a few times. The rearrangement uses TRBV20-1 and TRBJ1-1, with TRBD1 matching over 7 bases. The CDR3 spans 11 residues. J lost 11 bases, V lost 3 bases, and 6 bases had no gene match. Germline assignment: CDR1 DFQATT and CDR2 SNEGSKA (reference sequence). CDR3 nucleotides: TGCAGTGCTAGTCAGGGGGTTTGGGCTTTCTTT. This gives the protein CSASQGVWAFF.

The CDR3 here is CASSLVPSGEVEQYF. The CDR3 nucleotides are TGTGCCAGCAGCTTAGTTCCTAGCGGGGAGGTTGAGCAGTACTTC. The V and J genes are TRBV7-8 and TRBJ2-5; 9 nucleotides match TRBD2. CDR3 length equals 15 residues. The J segment lost 11 bases and the V segment lost 1 base, leaving 11 bases of the junction unmatched. Germline assignment: CDR1 SGHVS and CDR2 FQNEAQ.

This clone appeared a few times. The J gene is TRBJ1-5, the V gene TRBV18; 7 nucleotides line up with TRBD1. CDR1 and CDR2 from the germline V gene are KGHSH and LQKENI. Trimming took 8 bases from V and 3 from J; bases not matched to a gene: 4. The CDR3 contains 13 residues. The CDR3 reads CASTGQYNQPQHF. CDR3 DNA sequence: TGTGCCAGCACGGGACAGTACAATCAGCCCCAGCATTTT.

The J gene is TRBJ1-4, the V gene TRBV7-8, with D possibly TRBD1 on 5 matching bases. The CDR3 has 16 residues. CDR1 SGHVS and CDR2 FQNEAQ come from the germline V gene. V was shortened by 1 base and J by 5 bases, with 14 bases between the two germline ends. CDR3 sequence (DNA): TGTGCCAGCAGCTTAGATCGCACGACAGACAATGAAAAACTGTTTTTT. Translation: CASSLDRTTDNEKLFF.

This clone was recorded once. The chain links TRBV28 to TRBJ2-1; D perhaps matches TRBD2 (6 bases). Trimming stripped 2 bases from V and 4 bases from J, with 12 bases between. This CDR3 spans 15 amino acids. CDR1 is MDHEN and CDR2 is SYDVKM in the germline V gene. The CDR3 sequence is CASSLGGRRYNEQFF. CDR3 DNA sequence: TGTGCCAGCAGTTTAGGGGGGAGGAGGTACAATGAGCAGTTCTTC.

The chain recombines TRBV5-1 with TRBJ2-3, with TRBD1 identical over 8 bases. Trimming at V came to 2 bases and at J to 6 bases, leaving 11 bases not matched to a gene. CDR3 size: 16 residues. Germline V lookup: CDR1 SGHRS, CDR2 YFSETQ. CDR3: CASSLMTGALLDTQYF. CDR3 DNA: TGCGCCAGCAGCTTAATGACAGGGGCCCTCTTGGATACGCAGTATTTT.

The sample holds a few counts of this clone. The CDR3: CASGGAPSGFYEQYF. The CDR3 DNA follows: TGTGCCAGCGGAGGAGCTCCTAGCGGCTTCTACGAGCAGTACTTC. This chain uses TRBV7-2 with TRBJ2-7, with 7 bases identical to TRBD2. The CDR3 has 15 residues. The V segment lost 8 bases and the J segment 3 bases; nucleotides outside the gene matches: 13. CDR1 and CDR2 from the germline V gene are SGHTA and FQGNSA.

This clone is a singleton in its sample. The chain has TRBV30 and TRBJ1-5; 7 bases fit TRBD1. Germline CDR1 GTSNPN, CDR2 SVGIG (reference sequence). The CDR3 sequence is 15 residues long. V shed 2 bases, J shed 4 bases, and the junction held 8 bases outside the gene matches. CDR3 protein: CAWSRDGQANQPQHF. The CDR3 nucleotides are TGTGCCTGGAGTAGGGACGGACAGGCGAATCAGCCCCAGCATTTT.

The CDR3 DNA sequence: TGTGCCAGCAGTGGCCGACTGGTATACAATGAGCAGTTCTTC. The encoded protein is CASSGRLVYNEQFF. This chain uses TRBV2 with TRBJ2-1; D ambiguous. This CDR3 spans 14 amino acids. Germline V gives CDR1 SNHLY, CDR2 FYNNEI. Trimming removed 4 bases at V and 4 bases at J, with 11 bases between.

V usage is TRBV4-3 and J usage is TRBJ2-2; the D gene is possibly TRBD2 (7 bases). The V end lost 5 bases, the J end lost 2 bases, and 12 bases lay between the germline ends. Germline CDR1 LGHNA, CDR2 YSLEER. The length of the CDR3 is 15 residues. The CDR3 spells CASSNRGGNTGELFF. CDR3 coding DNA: TGCGCCAGCAGCAATAGGGGGGGAAACACCGGGGAGCTGTTTTTT.

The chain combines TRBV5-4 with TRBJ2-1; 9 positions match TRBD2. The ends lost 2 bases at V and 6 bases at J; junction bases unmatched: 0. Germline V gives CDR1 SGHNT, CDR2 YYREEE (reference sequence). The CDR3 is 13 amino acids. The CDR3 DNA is TGTGCCAGCAGCTTAGCGGGGGGCAATGAGCAGTTCTTC. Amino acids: CASSLAGGNEQFF.

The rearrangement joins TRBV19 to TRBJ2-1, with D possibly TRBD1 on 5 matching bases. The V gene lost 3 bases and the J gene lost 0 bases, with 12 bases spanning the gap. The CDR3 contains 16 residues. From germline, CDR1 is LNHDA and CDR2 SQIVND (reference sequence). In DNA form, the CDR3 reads TGTGCCAGTAGTATCCAGGGTCCTAGCTCCTACAATGAGCAGTTCTTC. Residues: CASSIQGPSSYNEQFF.

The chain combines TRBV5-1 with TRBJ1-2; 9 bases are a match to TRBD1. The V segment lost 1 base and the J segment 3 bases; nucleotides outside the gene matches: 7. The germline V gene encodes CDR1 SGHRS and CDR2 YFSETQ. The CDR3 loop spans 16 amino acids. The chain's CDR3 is CASSLNRGLADYGYTF. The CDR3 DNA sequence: TGCGCCAGCAGCTTGAACAGGGGGCTTGCGGACTATGGCTACACCTTC.

CDR3 in amino acids: CASSISAPGERNRGAQYF. CDR3 sequence (DNA): TGTGCCAGCAGCATCTCCGCCCCGGGGGAACGGAACCGGGGGGCCCAGTACTTC. V and J are TRBV28 and TRBJ2-5; 7 bases are a match to TRBD2. Germline CDR1 MDHEN, CDR2 SYDVKM. J lost 9 bases, V lost 6 bases, and 25 bases had no gene match. The CDR3 length is 18 residues.

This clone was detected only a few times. The CDR3 reads CASSLAMQETQYF. As DNA, the CDR3 is TGTGCCAGCAGCCTGGCAATGCAAGAGACCCAGTACTTC. The chain is built from TRBV5-5 and TRBJ2-5; no firm D call. The CDR3 covers 13 residues. Trimming cost V 4 bases and J 2 bases, with 9 bases left between them. The germline CDR1 and CDR2 sequences are SGHKS and YYEKEE (reference sequence).

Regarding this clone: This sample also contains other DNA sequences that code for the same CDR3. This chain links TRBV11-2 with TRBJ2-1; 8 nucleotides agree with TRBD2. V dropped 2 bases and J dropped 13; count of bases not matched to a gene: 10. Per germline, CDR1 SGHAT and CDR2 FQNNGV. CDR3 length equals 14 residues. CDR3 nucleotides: TGTGCCAGCAGCTTATACGGGAGCGGGAGTGAACAGTTCTTC. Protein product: CASSLYGSGSEQFF. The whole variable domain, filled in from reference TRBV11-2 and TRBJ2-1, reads EAGVAQSPRYKIIEKRQSVAFWCNPISGHATLYWYQQILGQGPKLLIQFQNNGVVDDSQLPKDRFSAERLKGVDSTLKIQPAKLEDSAVYLCASSLYGSGSEQFFGPGTRLTVL.

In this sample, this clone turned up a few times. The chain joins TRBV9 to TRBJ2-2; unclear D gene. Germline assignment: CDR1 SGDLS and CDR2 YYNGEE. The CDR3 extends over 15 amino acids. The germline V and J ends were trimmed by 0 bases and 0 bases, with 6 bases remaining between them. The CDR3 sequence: CASSVESANTGELFF. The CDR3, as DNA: TGTGCCAGCAGCGTAGAATCCGCGAACACCGGGGAGCTGTTTTTT.

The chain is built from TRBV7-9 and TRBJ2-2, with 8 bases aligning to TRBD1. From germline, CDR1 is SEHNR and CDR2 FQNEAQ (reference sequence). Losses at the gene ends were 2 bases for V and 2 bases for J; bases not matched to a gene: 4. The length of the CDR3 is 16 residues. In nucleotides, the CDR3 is TGTGCCAGCAGCTTACTTGGACAGGGTAACACCGGGGAGCTGTTTTTT. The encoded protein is CASSLLGQGNTGELFF.